Following are 17 T cell receptor beta chains from one sample sequenced in a study of identical twins. TCRdb re-called the 5' RACE reads through MiXCR, storing one row per CDR3 protein. The table has approximately 550,000 distinct CDR3 sequences, under 25% seen once. A further study also used this sample, focusing on yellow fever vaccine responses in identical twins.

The source material was CD4+ T cells sorted from blood. The receptors derive from a woman aged 18-30 years in good health.

This clonotype has just a few counts. V is TRBV5-5 and J is TRBJ2-7; D is possibly TRBD2 (5 bases). This CDR3 spans 14 amino acids. Deletions cut 6 bases from V and 0 bases from J, with 13 bases between. Germline V lookup: CDR1 SGHKS, CDR2 YYEKEE (reference sequence). CDR3 region: CASNHVGSSYEQYV. CDR3 nucleotides: TGTGCCAGCAACCACGTAGGGAGCTCCTACGAGCAGTACGTC.

The CDR3 region is CATAGQGYNEQFF. CDR3 DNA sequence: TGTGCCACCGCTGGACAGGGCTACAATGAGCAGTTCTTC. The chain is built from TRBV6-1 and TRBJ2-1; TRBD1 matches at 8 bases. The CDR3 extends over 13 amino acids. In germline, CDR1 is MNHNS, CDR2 SASEGT. J was trimmed by 3 bases and V by 10 bases; bases with no gene match: 5.

This chain links TRBV9 with TRBJ1-2, with D unresolved. The CDR3 is made up of 14 amino acids. From germline, CDR1 is SGDLS and CDR2 YYNGEE. The ends were cut back, 6 bases at V and 5 bases at J, with 17 bases in the middle. CDR3 amino acids: CASKAGFSSYGYTF. CDR3 in DNA: TGTGCCAGCAAGGCCGGTTTCTCTTCGTATGGCTACACCTTC.

The chain recombines TRBV12-3 or TRBV12-4 with TRBJ2-1; D is possibly TRBD1 or TRBD2 (6 bases each). V was shortened by 5 bases and J by 8 bases, with 25 bases between the two germline ends. The CDR3 loop spans 17 amino acids. CDR3 nucleotide sequence: TGTGCCAGCAGTCCCTCATGGGCCGGGGGATGGGGGCATGAGCAGTTCTTC. It is translated as CASSPSWAGGWGHEQFF.

The chain combines TRBV12-3 or TRBV12-4 with TRBJ2-3, with TRBD2 matching 8 bases. Trimming took 7 bases from V and 0 from J; bases not matched to a gene: 12. This CDR3 spans 17 amino acids. In nucleotides, the CDR3 is TGTGCCAGCATCCACAGGGAGCGGGAGCTGAGCACAGATACGCAGTATTTT. Translating it yields CASIHRERELSTDTQYF.

This chain connects TRBV20-1 to TRBJ1-4, with D uncertain. Germline V gene data show CDR1 as DFQATT and CDR2 as SNEGSKA (reference sequence). This CDR3 region has 16 residues. The ends were cut back, 5 bases at V and 3 bases at J, with 19 bases in the middle. In DNA, the CDR3 is TGCAGTGCTCCCTCTTTGAAAAGTTTAGCTAATGAAAAACTGTTTTTT. Its translation is CSAPSLKSLANEKLFF.

This sequence joins TRBV20-1 and TRBJ2-7; D uncertain. Trimming took off 3 bases at V and 1 base at J, with 7 bases between the two ends. CDR1 and CDR2 from the germline V gene are DFQATT and SNEGSKA (reference sequence). This CDR3 has 12 residues. The DNA of the CDR3 is TGCAGTGCTAGTGAACAGTCCTACGAGCAGTACTTC. Translation: CSASEQSYEQYF.

This clonotype was counted between two and nine times. The chain employs TRBV29-1 and TRBJ1-5; 7 bases align to TRBD1. Per germline, CDR1 SQVTM and CDR2 ANQGSEA. The length of the CDR3 is 13 residues. Trimming took 4 bases from V and 4 from J; bases not matched to a gene: 4. CDR3 residues: CSVAEQGNQPQHF. In DNA form, the CDR3 reads TGCAGCGTTGCCGAACAGGGGAATCAGCCCCAGCATTTT.

Only a few counts were recorded for this clonotype. The rearrangement uses TRBV18 and TRBJ1-6; a weak D match, TRBD1 (6 bases). V lost 6 bases to trimming and J lost 3 bases, with 15 bases between them. Germline CDR1 and CDR2: KGHSH and LQKENI. The CDR3 length is 16 residues. CDR3 residues: CASSPDSLLYNSPLHF. The CDR3 bases are TGTGCCAGCTCCCCGGACAGCTTGCTCTATAATTCACCCCTCCACTTT.

The gene calls are TRBV2 and TRBJ2-7; D remains ambiguous. This CDR3 has 13 residues. V lost 4 bases to trimming and J lost 6 bases, with 13 bases between them. Germline V gene sequence: CDR1 SNHLY, CDR2 FYNNEI. This CDR3 reads CASSVNGLGEQYF. The CDR3 DNA follows: TGTGCCAGCAGTGTAAACGGGTTGGGCGAGCAGTACTTC.

This clonotype occurred a few times. CDR3: CASSYYLGVNQPQHF. The DNA for the CDR3 is TGTGCCAGCAGTTACTACCTGGGCGTCAATCAGCCCCAGCATTTT. The J gene is TRBJ1-5, the V gene TRBV6-5; no firm D call. This CDR3 comprises 15 residues. The germline V and J ends were trimmed by 1 base and 3 bases, with 10 bases remaining between them. From germline, CDR1 is MNHEY and CDR2 SVGAGI.

V usage is TRBV20-1 and J usage is TRBJ2-2; D unclear. Germline V gives CDR1 DFQATT, CDR2 SNEGSKA (reference sequence). The CDR3 is 12 residues long. V gave up 2 bases and J gave up 4 bases, with 5 bases separating them. The chain's CDR3 is CSARLTTGELFF. CDR3 DNA sequence: TGCAGTGCTAGACTGACCACCGGGGAGCTGTTTTTT.

The CDR3 here is CASSPYLGTQETQYF. As DNA, the CDR3 is TGCGCCAGCAGCCCCTACTTAGGGACTCAAGAGACCCAGTACTTC. This chain links TRBV5-1 with TRBJ2-5; perhaps TRBD2 as D (6 bases). Germline V lookup: CDR1 SGHRS, CDR2 YFSETQ. V was pared by 4 bases and J by 2 bases, with 15 bases between. The CDR3 is made up of 15 amino acids.

This clonotype has only a few counts. The rearrangement uses TRBV12-3 or TRBV12-4 and TRBJ2-2, with TRBD2 matching 7 bases. Unmatched junction bases numbered 15, after V lost 4 bases and J lost 4 bases. The length of the CDR3 is 18 residues. This CDR3 is CASSSLPVGGRATGELFF. CDR3 nucleotide sequence: TGTGCCAGCAGTTCCCTCCCGGTGGGCGGGAGAGCCACCGGGGAGCTGTTTTTT.

The rearrangement links TRBV10-3 to TRBJ2-7; D gene unclear. Germline V gives CDR1 ENHRY, CDR2 SYGVKD. The CDR3 is 14 amino acids. V dropped 3 bases and J dropped 1 base, with 10 bases sitting between them. CDR3: CAISDIKESYEQYF. CDR3 DNA: TGTGCCATCAGTGACATCAAGGAGTCCTACGAGCAGTACTTC.

This chain links TRBV20-1 with TRBJ2-2, with D perhaps TRBD2 (6 bases). Trimming stripped 0 bases from V and 3 bases from J, with 14 bases between. The CDR3 extends over 16 amino acids. The germline V gene has CDR1 DFQATT and CDR2 SNEGSKA (reference sequence). The CDR3 region is CSARDWGSGYTGELFF. Written as DNA, the CDR3 is TGCAGTGCTAGAGATTGGGGTAGCGGCTACACCGGGGAGCTGTTTTTT.

The chain uses TRBV6-6 and TRBJ2-1; the D gene is possibly TRBD1 (7 bases). Trimming removed 8 bases at V and 9 bases at J, with 17 bases between. Germline-derived CDR1 and CDR2 are MNHNY and SVGAGI (reference sequence). This CDR3 is 13 amino acids long. CDR3 nucleotide sequence: TGTGCCAGCGGAGGGGGCGCGAGGACTGAGCAGTTCTTC. It translates to CASGGGARTEQFF.